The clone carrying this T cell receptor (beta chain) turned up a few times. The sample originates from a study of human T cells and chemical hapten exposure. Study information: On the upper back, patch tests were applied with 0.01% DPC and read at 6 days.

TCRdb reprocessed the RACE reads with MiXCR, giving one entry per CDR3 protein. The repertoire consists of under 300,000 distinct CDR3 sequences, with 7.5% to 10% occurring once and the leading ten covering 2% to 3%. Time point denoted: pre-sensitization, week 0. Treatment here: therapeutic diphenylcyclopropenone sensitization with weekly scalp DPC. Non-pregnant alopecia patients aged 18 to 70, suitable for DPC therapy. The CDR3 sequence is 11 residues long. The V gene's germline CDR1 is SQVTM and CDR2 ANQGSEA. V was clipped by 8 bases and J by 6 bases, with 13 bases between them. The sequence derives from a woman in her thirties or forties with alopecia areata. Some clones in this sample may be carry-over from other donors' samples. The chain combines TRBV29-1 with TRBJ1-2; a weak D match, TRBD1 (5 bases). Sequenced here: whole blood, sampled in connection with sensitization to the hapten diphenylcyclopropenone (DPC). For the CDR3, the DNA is TGCAGCCCCTGGGGCGAGGATGGCTACACCTTC. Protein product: CSPWGEDGYTF.